This T cell receptor beta chain comes out of a study of cytomegalovirus exposure and HLA in healthy donors (dated by TCRdb to 2016 to 2017). At the level of the whole study: According to an earlier analysis of 550 to 700 of the donors, some 180 million T cells yielded roughly 100 million unique TCR beta sequences and 276 Gb of sequence data. Of the 300 to 500 genotyped donors, approximately 81% were placed in the genetic ancestry cluster associated with self-reported Caucasian donors. All discovery cohort repertoires had been generated using a single sequencing platform. In a later genetic analysis, genome-wide SNP genotypes for about 65% of the 666 donors were used, and that subset was treated as a discovery cohort. The aim of the study was to test whether cataloging public T cell receptors could identify signatures of past pathogen exposure. Rather than drawing on any new phenotypic data, the later analysis identified candidate immune exposures from TCR beta sequences and the way those sequences occurred across donors. Besides the first cohort of approximately 670 subjects, a separate validation cohort made up of roughly 130 different subjects was used. An earlier analysis of a few hundred of the donors applied high-throughput TCR beta sequencing to assess whether each TCR beta V gene segment acted as functional or pseudogenic. Donor age, sex, ethnicity and CMV serostatus were compiled together with the repertoire data. Among under 450 genotyped donors of the cohort, an average of about 240,000 unique TCR beta nucleotide sequences were sequenced per donor, roughly 18% of them non-productive. To study patterns of TCR occurrence, a later analysis re-analyzed previously published TCR beta repertoires from 666 donors and added high-resolution HLA genotyping. The number of donors typed differed by locus, with roughly 620-630 for A, B, C, DRB1 and DQB1, approximately 500 for DQA1, over 600 for DPA1, and about 450 for DPB1. A handful of DR-DQ haplotypes were handled as single units for association and clustering because linkage in the cohort was strong. Class I and class II HLA loci were covered by the typing at four-digit resolution. To predict cytomegalovirus infection status, the study combined high-throughput TCR immunosequencing, statistical association of individual TCRs with disease status, and machine learning. Roughly 300 gigabases of sequencing data and tens of millions of unique TCR sequences were included in an early release covering about 600 HLA-typed donors. The study profiled the T cell repertoires of 500 to 800 subjects by immunosequencing and related them to cytomegalovirus serostatus. Overall study outcomes, separate from this receptor: In a later analysis, HLA-associated TCR beta chains were found to be more clonally expanded and to have lower generation probabilities than equally common non-associated chains. Because HLA typing was missing for some donors at each locus, association tests included only the typed subset. Most CMV-associated TCR beta chains appeared to be HLA-restricted in a later analysis, and the HLA associations seemed to be driven largely by CMV exposure. A cluster of highly shared sequence variants was judged likely to be a technical artifact of the sequencing pipeline. According to a later genetic analysis, donors in an Asian-associated ancestry cluster had fewer N-insertions in productive TCRs than the roughly 660-donor mean. The classifier was reported to diagnose cytomegalovirus status with high specificity and sensitivity in both the original and validation cohorts. CMV serostatus was the only immune exposure information available for the cohort. Across donors, most TCR sequences were observed very rarely, whereas some public TCRs were present in many individuals. Broadly in line with IMGT annotations, most TCR beta V segments showed up in productive rearrangements about 87% or about 30% of the time in an earlier analysis of several hundred of the donors. The 87-base-pair reads could not distinguish some IMGT-functional V segments, including TRBV6-2 and TRBV6-3, so those segments were excluded. Several of the top co-occurrence clusters appeared to be linked to parvovirus B19, influenza, CMV and Epstein-Barr virus, according to a later analysis. Presence/absence analyses assumed roughly uniform sequencing depth across donors, an assumption that may not hold. In vitro tests confirmed that a few of the cytomegalovirus-associated TCR beta chains recognize cytomegalovirus antigens. In the study, approximately 160 TCR beta chains were listed as associated with cytomegalovirus. At a false discovery rate of 0.05, a later analysis linked 16,951 TCR beta sequences to specific HLA alleles. According to a later analysis, TCR association rates differed among HLA loci, with DRB1 alleles showing the most associated TCRs and HLA-C alleles showing the fewest. The authors suggested that the approach could potentially be extended to other disease states and immunological phenotypes. Linkage disequilibrium might explain the correlated functional status among segregating V segments, but an unknown experimental factor could not be excluded. When HLA alleles, especially DR and DQ, strongly co-occurred, attributing TCR associations to individual alleles was difficult. The earlier analysis of almost 600 of the donors excluded roughly 17 rarely observed V segments, including chromosome 9 orphons, because counts were too low. A later genetic analysis associated a missense DCLRE1C variant with V-gene and J-gene trimming of TCR beta chains, and an independent cohort replicated the association. In this cohort, only TCR beta chains were sequenced, and detectable features were limited by the absence of alpha or paired-chain data. A further reported finding was that TCR beta sequences accurately predicted the HLA-A and HLA-B alleles for most subjects in the first cohort.

In the case of this clone: No cognate antigen has been identified for it. No much larger clone exists at a distance of one base, and base qualities are not known.

CDR1 and CDR2, looked up from the germline V gene, are SGDLS and YYNGEE. V is cut back by 0 bases and J by 2 bases, with 1 base in the junction unmatched. Measured from the cysteine to the phenylalanine, the CDR3 is 14 residues long. This entry keeps only the CDR3 DNA: 42 bases, framed from base 1. The library was made by the immunoSEQ multiplex PCR assay. For the multiplex PCR, a mixture combining 60 forward primers for TCR Vbeta segments and 13 reverse primers for TCR Jbeta segments was used. The CDR3 region of rearranged TCR beta genes was amplified from genomic DNA by a multiplex PCR assay. The amplified TCR beta libraries were sequenced on the Illumina HiSeq System as 87-base-pair reads. Concerning the study's data processing: Across the roughly 640 repertoires, a later analysis counted tens of millions of unique TCR beta chains, roughly 11 million of which were shared by at least two donors. Raw reads were error-corrected and collapsed into unique sequences by a nearest-neighbor algorithm in which closely related sequences were merged to remove PCR and sequencing errors. To assign V, D and J gene segments, CDR3 sequences were aligned to IMGT reference sequences. Each retained sequence needed at least a six-nucleotide match to both a V gene segment and a J gene segment. A rearrangement counted as productive if the CDR3 had no stop codons and remained in frame with V and J, and every other rearrangement counted as non-productive. CDR3 was defined by IMGT convention, running from the second conserved V-encoded cysteine to the conserved J-encoded phenylalanine. In an earlier analysis of 550 to 650 of the donors, sequences lacking an unambiguous match to a single V gene segment were excluded. In an earlier analysis of roughly 500 of the donors, V segments were called functional above 56.7% productive rearrangements and were called segregating when the between-donor standard deviation exceeded 5%. A statistical classification framework was built to diagnose cytomegalovirus status from the catalog of TCR beta chain sequences. In a later analysis, TCR nucleotide sequences were compared against IMGT/GENE-DB human TR gene sequences so that V and J genes could be assigned. Using the TCRdist pipeline, a later analysis assigned CDR3 sequences along with most-parsimonious VDJ recombination scenarios. In a later analysis, every TCR beta chain was defined by the combination of its CDR3 amino acid sequence and its V-gene family, and reads without a unique V-gene family were dropped. As a way to deal with suspected cross-contamination and a sequencing artifact, a later analysis dropped hundreds of nucleotide sequences that were highly shared and had low generation probability. For each public chain, a later analysis derived a clonal expansion index from normalized ranks of inferred template counts within each repertoire. Generation probabilities in a later analysis came from a VDJ recombination model fitted to out-of-frame rearrangements, and those results were checked against IGoR. In a later analysis, TCR-TCR, TCR-HLA and TCR-CMV co-occurrence was scored with hypergeometric tests, and a repertoire-size bias correction was applied to TCR pairs. A later analysis estimated false discovery rates by permuting HLA or CMV assignments 20 times. In a later analysis, co-occurring TCRs were grouped with DBSCAN, and TCRdist sequence similarity was added when clustering was performed within HLA-allele-positive subsets. Repertoires with fewer than 30,000 or more than 120,000 public chains were left out of co-occurrence clustering, as were five repertoires with anomalous nucleotide sharing. Here the immuneACCESS table is served through TCRdb, limited to in-frame sequences with V and J called. Missing clones are a known gap in these copies; in checked studies unresolved V genes cover under half, and the rest lacks a known reason. That table is the source of V, J and clone size, and D and trimming were worked out from the DNA. This sample holds under 200,000 clones; about 68% were observed only once. The ten largest clones add up to around 2.4% of the sample.

The cohort comprised some 700 healthy bone marrow donors. Cohort members were all nominally healthy when sampled, although unrecorded immune exposures were likely present. The donor tested CMV seronegative and was one of the 352 seronegative cohort members. Each donor provided a peripheral blood sample, and peripheral blood mononuclear cells were used for TCR beta sequencing. The Qiagen DNeasy Blood Extraction Kit was used to extract genomic DNA from the blood cell samples. This clonotype was sampled from a female donor in good health and CMV-seronegative. This sequence uses TRBV9 and TRBJ2-5, and TRBD1 matches 7 of the central bases. The material sequenced was PBMCs. This receptor has the CDR3 CASSVGGQQETQYF. The DNA sequence is as follows: TGTGCCAGCAGCGTAGGGGGACAGCAAGAGACCCAGTACTTC.